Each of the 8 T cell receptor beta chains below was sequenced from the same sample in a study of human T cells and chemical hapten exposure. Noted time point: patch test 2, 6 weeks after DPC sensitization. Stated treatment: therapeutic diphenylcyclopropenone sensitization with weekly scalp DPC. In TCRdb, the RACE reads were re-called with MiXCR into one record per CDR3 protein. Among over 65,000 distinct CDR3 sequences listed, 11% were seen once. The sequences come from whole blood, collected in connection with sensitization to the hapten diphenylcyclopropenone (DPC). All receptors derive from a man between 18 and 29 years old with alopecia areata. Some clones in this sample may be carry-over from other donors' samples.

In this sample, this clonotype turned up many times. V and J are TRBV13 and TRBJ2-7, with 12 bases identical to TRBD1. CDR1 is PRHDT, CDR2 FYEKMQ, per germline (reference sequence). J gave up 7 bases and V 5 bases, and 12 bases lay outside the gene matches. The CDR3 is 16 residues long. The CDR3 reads CASSNRPGQGAREQYV. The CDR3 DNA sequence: TGTGCCAGCAGCAACCGACCGGGACAGGGGGCGCGTGAGCAGTACGTC.

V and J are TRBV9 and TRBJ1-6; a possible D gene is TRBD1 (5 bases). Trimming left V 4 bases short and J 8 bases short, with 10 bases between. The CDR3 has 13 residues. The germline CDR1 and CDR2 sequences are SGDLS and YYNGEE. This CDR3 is CASSPGGDSPLHF. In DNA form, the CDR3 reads TGTGCCAGCAGCCCCGGGGGTGATTCACCCCTCCACTTT.

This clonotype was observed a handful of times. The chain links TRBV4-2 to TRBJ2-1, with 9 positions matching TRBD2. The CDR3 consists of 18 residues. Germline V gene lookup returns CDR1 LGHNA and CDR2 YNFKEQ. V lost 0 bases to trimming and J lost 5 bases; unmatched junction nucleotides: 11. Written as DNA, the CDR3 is TGTGCCAGCAGCCAAGATCCTCTAGCGGGGAGGGGGCACAATGAGCAGTTCTTC. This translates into CASSQDPLAGRGHNEQFF.

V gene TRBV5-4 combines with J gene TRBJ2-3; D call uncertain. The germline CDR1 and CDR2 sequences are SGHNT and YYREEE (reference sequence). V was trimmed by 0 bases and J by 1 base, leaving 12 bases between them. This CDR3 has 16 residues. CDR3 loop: CASSLATPHRTDTQYF. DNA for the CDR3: TGTGCCAGCAGCTTGGCGACCCCTCACCGCACAGATACGCAGTATTTT.

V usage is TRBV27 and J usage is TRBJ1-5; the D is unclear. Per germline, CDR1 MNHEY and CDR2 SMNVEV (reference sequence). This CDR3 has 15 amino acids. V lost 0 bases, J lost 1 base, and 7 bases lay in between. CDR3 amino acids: CASSLSGYSNQPQHF. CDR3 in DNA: TGTGCCAGCAGTTTATCGGGTTACAGCAATCAGCCCCAGCATTTT.

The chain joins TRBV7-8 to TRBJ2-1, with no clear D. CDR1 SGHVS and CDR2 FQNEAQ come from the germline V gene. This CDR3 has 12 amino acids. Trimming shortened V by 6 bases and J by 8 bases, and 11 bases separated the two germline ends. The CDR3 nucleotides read TGTGCCAGCAGTTCCGGTATCGATGAGCAGTTCTTC. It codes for CASSSGIDEQFF.

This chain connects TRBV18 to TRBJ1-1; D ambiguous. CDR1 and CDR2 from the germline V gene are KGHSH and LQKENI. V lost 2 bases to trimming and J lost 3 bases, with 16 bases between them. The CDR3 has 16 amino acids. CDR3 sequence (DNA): TGTGCCAGCTCACCATTCAAGAGTTCCACTCACACTGAAGCTTTCTTT. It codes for CASSPFKSSTHTEAFF.

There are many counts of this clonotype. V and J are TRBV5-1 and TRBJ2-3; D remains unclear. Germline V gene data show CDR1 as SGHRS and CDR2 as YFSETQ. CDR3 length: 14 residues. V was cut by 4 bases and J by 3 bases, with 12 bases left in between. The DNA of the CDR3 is TGCGCCAGCAGCACCGGCTTAGGAACAGATACGCAGTATTTT. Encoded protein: CASSTGLGTDTQYF.